The T cell receptor (beta chain) described here comes from a study of CD8+ T cells in alopecia areata. Study findings and constraints: Clonality in the scalp and expanded CD8+ clones ranked among the top 100 were significantly decreased by tofacitinib. Greater clonality was observed in lesional scalp samples, especially alopecia totalis/universalis, versus normal scalp.

Notes on this clone: No antigen is known for it.

The authors extracted RNA and reverse transcribed it into cDNA as the sequencing template. Only in-frame clones appear in the TCRdb table, and some are missing; sequencing was by immunoSEQ multiplex PCR. The sample yields fewer than 150,000 clones, roughly 80% seen once. This sample's treatment: oral pan-JAK inhibitor, 5-10 mg twice daily. The CDR3 is 13 amino acids. V shed 4 bases and J shed 5 bases, with 12 bases lying between them. Germline V gene sequence: CDR1 SGHDT, CDR2 YYEEEE. The chain links TRBV5-6 to TRBJ2-5; D call uncertain. The sequence was collected from a human donor with alopecia areata. This specimen consisted of CD8+ T cells sorted from blood, obtained at week 4, from a patient treated with tofacitinib. Written as DNA, the CDR3 is TGTGCCAGCAGCGTAGACGCGGCCGAGACCCAGTACTTC. Translated, it gives CASSVDAAETQYF.